This TCR beta chain was captured by sequencing in a study of shared clonotypes between healthy human individuals. For the study at large: The donor group consisted of two women and three men, aged 18 to 49. CD4 naive and memory got three plates each, CD8 naive two, CD8 memory one. Overall study results and limits: Clonotype sharing across several donors was observed for roughly 5% of naive CD4 clonotypes. Donor scarcity curtailed the genetic and exposure-history diversity represented herein.

Naive CD8 isolation took CD45RO-negative cells positively selected for CCR7 and excluded terminally differentiated effector memory CD45RA+ cells. This clone has a single count. The antigen is not known. CDR3 size: 15 residues. Germline V gene data show CDR1 as SGHAT and CDR2 as FQNNGV. V was pared by 1 base and J by 6 bases, with 7 bases of the junction left unmatched. TCRdb's copy holds only in-frame clones and misses some; the assay was immunoSEQ multiplex PCR. Of approximately 2,000,000 clones listed, just under 95% are singletons. This TCR came from a man aged 18 to 30 in good health. Some clones in this sample may be carry-over from other donors' samples. V and J are TRBV11-2 and TRBJ2-7, with TRBD1 matching 9 bases. What was sequenced was naive CD8+ T cells from PBMCs. The CDR3 loop reads CASSLVPGQGREQYF. The CDR3 DNA follows: TGTGCCAGCAGCTTAGTTCCGGGACAGGGCCGCGAGCAGTACTTC.